The source of this T cell receptor beta chain is a study of shared clonotypes between healthy human individuals. Study-level results: Sampling covered nothing but blood. Tissue TCR repertoires likely differ from those found in blood.

The study separated CD4+ cells into CD45RA+ naive and CD45RA-negative memory subsets. This CDR3 is 15 amino acids long. CDR1 SGHRS and CDR2 YFSETQ come from the germline V gene. Trimming removed 1 base from V and 3 bases from J; junction bases left unmatched: 3. On this clone: The antigen is unknown. Different DNA sequences within this sample yield the same CDR3.

The data were produced by immunoSEQ multiplex PCR, yet TCRdb's version contains in-frame clones alone and is incomplete. This sample yields about 2.4 million clones, of which over 85% are seen a single time; roughly 0.13% belongs to the top ten. This TCR was sampled from a young man in good health. J is TRBJ2-2 and V is TRBV5-1; 7 bases are shared with TRBD1. The sample was naive CD4+ T cells sorted from blood. Subset here: CD45RA+ positively selected. CDR3 nucleotide sequence: TGCGCCAGCAGCTTGCGGCAGGGGGACACCGGGGAGCTGTTTTTT. Its protein is CASSLRQGDTGELFF.